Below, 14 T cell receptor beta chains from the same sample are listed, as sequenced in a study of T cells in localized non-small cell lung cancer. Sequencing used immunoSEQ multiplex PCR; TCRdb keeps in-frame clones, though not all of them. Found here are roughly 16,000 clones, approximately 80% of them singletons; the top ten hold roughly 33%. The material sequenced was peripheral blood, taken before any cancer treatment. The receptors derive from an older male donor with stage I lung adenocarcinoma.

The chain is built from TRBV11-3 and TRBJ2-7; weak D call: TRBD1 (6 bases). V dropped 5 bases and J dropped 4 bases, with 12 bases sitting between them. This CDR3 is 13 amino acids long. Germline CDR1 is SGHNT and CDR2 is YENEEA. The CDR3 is CASSPGEEYEQYF. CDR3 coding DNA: TGTGCCAGCAGCCCAGGGGAAGAGTACGAGCAGTACTTC.

CDR3 DNA sequence: TGTGCCAGCAGTTTGGTCACTAGCGGGAGCGGAGTGGAGACCCAGTACTTC. Its translation: CASSLVTSGSGVETQYF. This sequence joins TRBV28 and TRBJ2-5; 11 bases match TRBD2. The trim removed 3 bases at V and 5 bases at J, leaving 11 bases unmatched. Germline loops: CDR1 MDHEN, CDR2 SYDVKM. This CDR3 has 17 residues.

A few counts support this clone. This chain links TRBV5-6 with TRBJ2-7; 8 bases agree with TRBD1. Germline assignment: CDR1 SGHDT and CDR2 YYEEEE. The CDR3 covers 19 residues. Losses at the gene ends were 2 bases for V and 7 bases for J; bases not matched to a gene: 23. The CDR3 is CASSFGGTGRWTNPGEQYF. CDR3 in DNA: TGTGCCAGCAGCTTTGGGGGGACAGGCCGCTGGACGAACCCCGGGGAGCAGTACTTC.

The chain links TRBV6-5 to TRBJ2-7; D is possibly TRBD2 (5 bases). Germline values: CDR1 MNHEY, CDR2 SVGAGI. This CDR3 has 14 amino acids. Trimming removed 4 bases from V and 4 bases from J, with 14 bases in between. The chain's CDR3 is CASSLLPPGYEQYF. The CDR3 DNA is TGTGCCAGCAGTTTGTTACCCCCGGGGTACGAGCAGTACTTC.

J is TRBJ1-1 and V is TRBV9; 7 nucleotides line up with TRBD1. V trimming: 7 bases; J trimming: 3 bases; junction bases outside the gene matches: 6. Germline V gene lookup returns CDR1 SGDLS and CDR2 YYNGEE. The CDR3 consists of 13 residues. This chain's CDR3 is CASGNRGDTEAFF. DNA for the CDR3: TGTGCCAGCGGAAACAGGGGCGACACTGAAGCTTTCTTT.

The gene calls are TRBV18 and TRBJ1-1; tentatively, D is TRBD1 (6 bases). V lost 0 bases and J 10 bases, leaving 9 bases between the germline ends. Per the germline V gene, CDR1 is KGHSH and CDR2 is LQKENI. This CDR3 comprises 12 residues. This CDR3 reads CASSPPSGAAFF. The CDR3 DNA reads TGTGCCAGCTCACCACCGTCGGGGGCAGCTTTCTTT. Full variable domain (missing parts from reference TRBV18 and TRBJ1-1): NAGVMQNPRHLVRRRGQEARLRCSPMKGHSHVYWYRQLPEEGLKFMVYLQKENIIDESGMPKERFSAEFPKEGPSILRIQQVVRGDSAAYFCASSPPSGAAFFGQGTRLTVV.

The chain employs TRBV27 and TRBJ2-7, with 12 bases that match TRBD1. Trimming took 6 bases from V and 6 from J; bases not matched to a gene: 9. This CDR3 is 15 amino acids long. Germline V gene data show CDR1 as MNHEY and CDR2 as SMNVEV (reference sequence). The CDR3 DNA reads TGTGCCAGCAGCAGCATCCGGGACAGGGGGCCCGAGCAGTACTTC. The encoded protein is CASSSIRDRGPEQYF.

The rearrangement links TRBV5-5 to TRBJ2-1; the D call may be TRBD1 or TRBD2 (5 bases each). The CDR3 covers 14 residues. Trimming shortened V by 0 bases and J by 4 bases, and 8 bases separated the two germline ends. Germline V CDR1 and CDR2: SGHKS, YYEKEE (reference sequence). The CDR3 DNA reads TGTGCCAGCAGCTTGGCCGGGACGTACAATGAGCAGTTCTTC. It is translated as CASSLAGTYNEQFF.

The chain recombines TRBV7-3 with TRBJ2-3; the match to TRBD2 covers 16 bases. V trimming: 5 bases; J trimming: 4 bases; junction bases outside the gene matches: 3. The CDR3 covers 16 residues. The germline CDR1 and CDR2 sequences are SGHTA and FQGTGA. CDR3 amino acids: CASSKGLAGGPDTQYF. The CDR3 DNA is TGTGCCAGCAGCAAGGGACTAGCGGGAGGGCCAGATACGCAGTATTTT.

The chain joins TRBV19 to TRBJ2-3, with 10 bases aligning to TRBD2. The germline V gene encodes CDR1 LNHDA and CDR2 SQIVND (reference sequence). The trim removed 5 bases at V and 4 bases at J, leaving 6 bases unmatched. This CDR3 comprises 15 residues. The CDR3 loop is CASSALAGDADTQYF. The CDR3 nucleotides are TGTGCCAGTAGTGCTCTAGCGGGAGATGCAGATACGCAGTATTTT.

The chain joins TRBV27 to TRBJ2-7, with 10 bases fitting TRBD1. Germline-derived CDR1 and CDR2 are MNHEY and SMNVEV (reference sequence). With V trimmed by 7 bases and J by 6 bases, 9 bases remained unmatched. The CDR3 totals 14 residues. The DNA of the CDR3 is TGTGCCAGCATCTCAAGGACAGGGGGTAGCGAGCAGTACTTC. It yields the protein CASISRTGGSEQYF.

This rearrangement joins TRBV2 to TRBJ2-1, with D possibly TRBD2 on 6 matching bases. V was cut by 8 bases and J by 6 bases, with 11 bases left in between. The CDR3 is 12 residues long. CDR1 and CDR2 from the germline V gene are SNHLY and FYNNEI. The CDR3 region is CASGSSANEQFF. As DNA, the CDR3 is TGTGCCAGCGGATCTAGCGCCAATGAGCAGTTCTTC.

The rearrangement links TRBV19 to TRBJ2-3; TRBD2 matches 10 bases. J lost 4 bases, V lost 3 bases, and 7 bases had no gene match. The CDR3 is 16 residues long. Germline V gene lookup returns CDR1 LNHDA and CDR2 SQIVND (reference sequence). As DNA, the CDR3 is TGTGCCAGTAGTATTTCTAGCGGGAGTGAAGCAGATACGCAGTATTTT. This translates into CASSISSGSEADTQYF.

This chain's CDR3 is CASSLAGGDLIAGYTF. As DNA, the CDR3 is TGCGCCAGCAGCTTGGCCGGAGGGGACCTAATTGCCGGCTACACCTTC. V usage is TRBV5-1 and J usage is TRBJ1-2; possibly TRBD1 for D (5 bases). The CDR3 has 16 amino acids. The germline V gene has CDR1 SGHRS and CDR2 YFSETQ. Trimming removed 0 bases at V and 8 bases at J, with 20 bases between.